This T cell receptor (beta chain) is from a study of blood T cell repertoires in COVID-19. This CDR3 region has 13 residues. Trimming cost V 4 bases and J 5 bases; bases outside gene matches: 3. Germline assignment: CDR1 LGHNA and CDR2 YNFKEQ. Symptom resolution, clearance, or two negative PCRs marked donors in Cohort 3 as recovered. TCRdb's table, derived via immunoSEQ multiplex PCR, lists solely in-frame clones and lacks some. This table has 200,000 to 300,000 clones, 86% appearing once. The TCR was taken from a woman aged 18-35 years who had recovered from COVID-19. Source material: PBMCs or T cells enriched from blood (not recorded which). V is TRBV4-2 and J is TRBJ2-5; 8 nucleotides match TRBD2. CDR3 in amino acids: CASSPAGVETQYF. In nucleotides, the CDR3 is TGTGCCAGCAGCCCAGCGGGAGTGGAGACCCAGTACTTC.